This is a list of T cell receptor beta chains from one sample in a study of cytomegalovirus exposure and HLA in healthy donors. Here immunoSEQ multiplex PCR was the method, and the copy in TCRdb shows in-frame clones only, minus some. The table has 150,000 to 200,000 clones, roughly 79% seen once. The sample taken for sequencing was PBMCs. The receptors derive from a woman younger than 30 in good health and CMV-seropositive. Each CDR3 is given with its conserved first and last residue. A D gene is named only where the DNA matches it firmly. Size is omitted from some rows. Given values are once, few, many or a class for expanded clones.

>TRBJ2-7|TRBD1|.|TRBV5-6
TGTGCCAGCAGCGGGGGACAGGGGTACAACGAGCAGTACTTC
CASSGGQGYNEQYF
>TRBJ2-5|TRBD2|.|TRBV5-8
TGTGCCAGCAGCTCCTGGACTAGCGGGGGGCTATCCGGGGAGACCCAGTACTTC
CASSSWTSGGLSGETQYF
>TRBJ1-3|TRBD1|.|TRBV28
TGTGCCAGCAGTTCAAGAGGGGGCAGAAACACCATATATTTT
CASSSRGGRNTIYF
>TRBJ2-2|TRBD2|.|TRBV19
TGTGCCAGTAGTATTGCTAGCGGGGGGGCAACGACCGGGGAGCTGTTTTTT
CASSIASGGATTGELFF
>TRBJ2-2|.|.|TRBV21-1
TGTGCCAGCAGCATTGGAGGGGCCGGGGACACCGGGGAGCTGTTTTTT
CASSIGGAGDTGELFF
>TRBJ2-3|TRBD1|.|TRBV5-4
TGTGCCAGCAGCACGGGACAGGGGGCCATCACAGATACGCAGTATTTT
CASSTGQGAITDTQYF
>TRBJ2-1|.|.|TRBV5-6
TGTGCCAGCAGCTTGGCCTTTCCCTACAATGAGCAGTTCTTC
CASSLAFPYNEQFF
>TRBJ1-1|.|.|TRBV19
TGTGCCAGTGCGAAAAACACTGAAGCTTTCTTT
CASAKNTEAFF
>TRBJ2-1|TRBD2|.|TRBV4-1
TGCGCCAGCAGCCAAGGGGTGCGGGGGGGCCTCCTTGGGGAGCAGTTCTTC
CASSQGVRGGLLGEQFF
>TRBJ1-1|.|.|TRBV11-2
TGTGCCAGCAGGTTCGGAACAGGGCAGTTTGAAGCTTTCTTT
CASRFGTGQFEAFF
>TRBJ2-2|.|.|TRBV30
TGTGCCTCACAGGGTTACGGGGAGCTGTTTTTT
CASQGYGELFF
>TRBJ1-6|.|once|TRBV18
TGTGCCAGCTCACCGGGGAAGGCCGGGGGAGGACCCCTCCACTTT
CASSPGKAGGGPLHF
>TRBJ1-4|.|.|TRBV5-1
TGCGCCAGCAGCCAGACAACGGGACAATCTAATGAAAAACTGTTTTTT
CASSQTTGQSNEKLFF
>TRBJ1-6|TRBD1|.|TRBV6-5
TGTGCCAGCAGAGGACAGGGAATCAATTCACCCCTCCACTTT
CASRGQGINSPLHF
>TRBJ2-1|TRBD2|once|TRBV12-5
TGTGCTAGTGGTCACACGGCGGACTCCGGGACTAGGGGTTTCAATGAGCAGTTCTTC
CASGHTADSGTRGFNEQFF
>TRBJ2-3|.|few|TRBV7-7
TGTGCTAGCAGCTTAGGGGTAGCGGGCACAGATACGCAGTATTTT
CASSLGVAGTDTQYF
>TRBJ2-3|.|.|TRBV29-1
TGCAGCGTTGAAGTAGTGGTGTTTGGAGATACGCAGTATTTT
CSVEVVVFGDTQYF
>TRBJ2-1|.|.|TRBV5-6
TGTGCCAGCAGCTTGATCTCGATCGAGGAGTTCTTC
CASSLISIEEFF
>TRBJ2-1|TRBD2|.|TRBV30
TGTGCCTGGACAATAGCGGGGGGCCACAATGAGCAGTTCTTC
CAWTIAGGHNEQFF
>TRBJ1-6|.|few|TRBV7-2
TGTGCCAGCACCCTCGGGAGGGCCCATTCACCCCTCCACTTT
CASTLGRAHSPLHF
>TRBJ1-2|.|.|TRBV7-6
TGTGCCAGCAGCAGGCGCAGGGGTTCCTTAGATGGCTACACCTTC
CASSRRRGSLDGYTF
>TRBJ1-4|.|.|TRBV7-2
TGTGCCAGCAGCTTAGTTTCTGATCTGCGTGAAAAACTGTTTTTT
CASSLVSDLREKLFF
>TRBJ2-1|.|.|TRBV10-1
TGCGCCAGCAGTGACGAGGCTTGGTCCTACAATGAGCAGTTCTTC
CASSDEAWSYNEQFF
>TRBJ2-5|.|.|TRBV5-8
TGTGCCAGCTCCCCGTTTGCTAGATGGGGGCGGGAGACCCAGTACTTC
CASSPFARWGRETQYF
>TRBJ2-7|TRBD2|.|TRBV27
TGTGCCAGCAGTTTAGGCCCATTTAGAGGTGCGGGGGGGCCTATATACGACGAGCAGTACTTC
CASSLGPFRGAGGPIYDEQYF
>TRBJ1-1|.|.|TRBV18
TGTGCCAGCTCACAGACGCAGGCGACAGCTTTCTTT
CASSQTQATAFF
>TRBJ1-5|TRBD1|.|TRBV28
TGTGCCAGCAGCGGACAGGGAGGGGGCAATCAGCCCCAGCATTTT
CASSGQGGGNQPQHF
>TRBJ2-1|.|.|TRBV6-1
TGTGCCAGCAGTACCGGTAGCGCCTCCTACAATGAGCAGTTCTTC
CASSTGSASYNEQFF
>TRBJ2-1|TRBD2|.|TRBV27
TGTGCCAGCAGTTTAGGTAGCGGGGGGTTTGAGCAGTTCTTC
CASSLGSGGFEQFF
>TRBJ2-2|.|.|TRBV28
TGTGCCAGCAGTTTAACGGGGGCCGGGGAGCTGTTTTTT
CASSLTGAGELFF
>TRBJ2-5|TRBD2|.|TRBV2
TGTGCCAGCACCGTAGGACTAGCTGTCCCAGAGACCCAGTACTTC
CASTVGLAVPETQYF
>TRBJ2-7|TRBD1|few|TRBV4-1
TGCGCCAGCAGCCAGATCCCGGGACAGGCAGACGAGCAGTACTTC
CASSQIPGQADEQYF
>TRBJ1-2|.|.|TRBV28
TGTGCCAGCAGTTTAGAATTTGGCGGCTACACCTTC
CASSLEFGGYTF
>TRBJ2-1|TRBD2|.|TRBV2
TGTGCCAGCAGTGACACGCAGACCGGGACTAGGGGGTTCTTC
CASSDTQTGTRGFF
>TRBJ2-7|TRBD2|once|TRBV5-1
TGCGCCAGCAGCACCGGGACTAGCGGGGCCTACGAGCAGTACTTC
CASSTGTSGAYEQYF
>TRBJ2-1|TRBD1|.|TRBV4-3
TGCGCCAGCAGTACCCGGGACAGGGGCTACAATGAGCAGTTCTTC
CASSTRDRGYNEQFF
>TRBJ2-7|TRBD1|.|TRBV28
TGTGCCAGCAGCCCCGGGACAGGGCCTCCCGGGCAGTACTTC
CASSPGTGPPGQYF
>TRBJ2-2|.|.|TRBV9
TGTGCCAGCAGCGTAGGACTAGAGTGGCCCGGGGAGCTGTTTTTT
CASSVGLEWPGELFF
>TRBJ1-1|.|once|TRBV5-1
TGCGCCAGCAGCTTGGTTGGAGGGAGGGGCACTGAAGCTTTCTTT
CASSLVGGRGTEAFF
>TRBJ2-5|TRBD2|few|TRBV11-1
TGTGCCAGCAGCGATCCTAGCGGGGGGATCGGGACCCAGTACTTC
CASSDPSGGIGTQYF
>TRBJ2-7|.|.|TRBV5-1
TGCGCCAGCAGCTTGGGGGGCCCTATAAGCTCCTACGAGCAGTACTTC
CASSLGGPISSYEQYF
>TRBJ2-7|.|.|TRBV18
TGTGCCAGCTCGCAGGGCGACGAGCAGTACTTC
CASSQGDEQYF
>TRBJ2-6|.|.|TRBV9
TGTGCCAGCAGCTCCTATTTTAGCTCTGGGGCCAACGTCCTGACTTTC
CASSSYFSSGANVLTF
>TRBJ2-3|TRBD2|.|TRBV19
TGTGCCAGTAGTAAGGTAGCGGGGTACACAGATACGCAGTATTTT
CASSKVAGYTDTQYF
>TRBJ1-1|TRBD1|.|TRBV2
TGTGCCAGCAGTGTGGGCAGGGGGGCTATGAACACTGAAGCTTTCTTT
CASSVGRGAMNTEAFF
>TRBJ2-3|.|.|TRBV5-4
TGTGCCAGCAGCTTGGACTACACAGATACGCAGTATTTT
CASSLDYTDTQYF
>TRBJ2-7|TRBD1|.|TRBV5-4
TGTGCCAGCAGCCGGACAGGGCCTACCTTCGAGCAGTACTTC
CASSRTGPTFEQYF
>TRBJ2-5|.|.|TRBV5-1
TGCGCCAGCAGCTTAGACTCACCCGAGGAGACCCAGTACTTC
CASSLDSPEETQYF
>TRBJ2-4|TRBD1|once|TRBV19
TGTGCCACTAAACCCGCCCCCGGGACAGGGACCCGGGGCATTCAGTACTTC
CATKPAPGTGTRGIQYF
>TRBJ2-5|TRBD2|.|TRBV9
TGTGCCAGCAGCACCCCGGGACTAGCGGGAAAAGAGACCCAGTACTTC
CASSTPGLAGKETQYF